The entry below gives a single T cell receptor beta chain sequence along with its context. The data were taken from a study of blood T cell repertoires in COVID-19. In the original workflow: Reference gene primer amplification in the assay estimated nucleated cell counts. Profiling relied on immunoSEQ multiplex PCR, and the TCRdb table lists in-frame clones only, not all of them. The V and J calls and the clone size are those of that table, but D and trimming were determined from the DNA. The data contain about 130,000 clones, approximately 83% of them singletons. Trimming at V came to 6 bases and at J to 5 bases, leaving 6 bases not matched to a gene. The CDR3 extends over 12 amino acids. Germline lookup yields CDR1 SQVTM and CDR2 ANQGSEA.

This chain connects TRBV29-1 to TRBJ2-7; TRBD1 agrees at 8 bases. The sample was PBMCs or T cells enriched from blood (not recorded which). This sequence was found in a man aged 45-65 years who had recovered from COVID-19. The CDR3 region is CSVTGDTHEQYF. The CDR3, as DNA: TGCAGCGTGACAGGGGACACCCACGAGCAGTACTTC.